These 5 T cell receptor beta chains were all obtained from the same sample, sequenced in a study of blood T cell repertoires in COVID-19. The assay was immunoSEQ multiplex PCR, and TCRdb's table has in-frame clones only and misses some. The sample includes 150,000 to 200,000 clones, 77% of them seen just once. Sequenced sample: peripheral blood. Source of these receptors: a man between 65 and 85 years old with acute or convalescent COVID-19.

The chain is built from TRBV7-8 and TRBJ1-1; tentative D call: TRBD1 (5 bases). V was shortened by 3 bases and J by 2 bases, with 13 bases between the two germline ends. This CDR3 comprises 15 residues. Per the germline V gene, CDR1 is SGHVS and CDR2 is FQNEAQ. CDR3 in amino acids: CASSFLRQINTEAFF. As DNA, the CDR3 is TGTGCCAGCAGCTTTCTGAGACAGATAAACACTGAAGCTTTCTTT. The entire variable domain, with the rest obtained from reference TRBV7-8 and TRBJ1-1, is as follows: GAGVSQSPRYKVAKRGQDVALRCDPISGHVSLFWYQQALGQGPEFLTYFQNEAQLDKSGLPSDRFFAERPEGSVSTLKIQRTQQEDSAVYLCASSFLRQINTEAFFGQGTRLTVV.

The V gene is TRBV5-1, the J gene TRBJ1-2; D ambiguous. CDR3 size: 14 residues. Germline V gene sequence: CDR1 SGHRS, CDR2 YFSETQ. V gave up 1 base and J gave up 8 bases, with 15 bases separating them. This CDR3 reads CASSLKAELGGYTF. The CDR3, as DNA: TGCGCCAGCAGCTTGAAGGCAGAACTAGGGGGCTACACCTTC.

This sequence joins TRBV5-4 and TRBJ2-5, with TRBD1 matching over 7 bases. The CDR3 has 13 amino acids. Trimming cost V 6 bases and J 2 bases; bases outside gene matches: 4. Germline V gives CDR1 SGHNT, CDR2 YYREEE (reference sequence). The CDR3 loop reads CASKGQLQETQYF. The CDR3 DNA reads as TGTGCCAGCAAGGGACAGTTACAAGAGACCCAGTACTTC.

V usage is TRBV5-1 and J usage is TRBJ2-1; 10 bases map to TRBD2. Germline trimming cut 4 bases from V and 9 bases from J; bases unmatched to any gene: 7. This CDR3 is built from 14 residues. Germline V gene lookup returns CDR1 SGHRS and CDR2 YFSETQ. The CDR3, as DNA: TGCGCCAGCAGCCTGAGACTAGCGGGTCTTGAGCAGTTCTTC. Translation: CASSLRLAGLEQFF. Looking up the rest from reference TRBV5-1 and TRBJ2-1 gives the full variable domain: KAGVTQTPRYLIKTRGQQVTLSCSPISGHRSVSWYQQTPGQGLQFLFEYFSETQRNKGNFPGRFSGRQFSNSRSEMNVSTLELGDSALYLCASSLRLAGLEQFFGPGTRLTVL.

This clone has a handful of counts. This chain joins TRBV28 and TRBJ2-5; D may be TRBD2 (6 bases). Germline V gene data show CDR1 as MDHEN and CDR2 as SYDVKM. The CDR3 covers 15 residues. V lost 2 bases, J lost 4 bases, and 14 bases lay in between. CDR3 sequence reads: CASSLEGGNRETQYF. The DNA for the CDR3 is TGTGCCAGCAGTTTAGAAGGAGGGAACCGAGAGACCCAGTACTTC.